This T cell receptor beta chain was documented in a study of blood T cell repertoires in COVID-19. Study background: T cells, B-cell-depleted T cells, or PBMCs provided the cDNA or gDNA that served as material.

The V end lost 1 base, the J end lost 0 bases, and 9 bases lay between the germline ends. Per germline, CDR1 SGHAT and CDR2 FQNNGV. CDR3 length equals 15 residues. The data were produced by immunoSEQ multiplex PCR, yet TCRdb's version contains in-frame clones alone and is incomplete. The table has about 120,000 clones, approximately 90% seen once; the top ten hold about 4.5%. The chain joins TRBV11-2 to TRBJ1-1; unclear D gene. The TCR comes from a man aged 35-49 years with acute or convalescent COVID-19. The specimen was peripheral blood. The CDR3 sequence: CASSLVLGMNTEAFF. CDR3 nucleotide sequence: TGTGCCAGCAGCTTAGTCTTGGGCATGAACACTGAAGCTTTCTTT.